The 9 T cell receptor beta chains reported below all come from one sample, sequenced in a study of T cell repertoires in aging, cancer and after chemotherapy. Multiplex touch-down PCR with TRB-A/B primers amplified rearranged V-D-J TRB sequences. TCRdb independently ran MiXCR on the multiplex PCR reads; one entry per CDR3 protein. The sample has 950 to 1,500 distinct CDR3 sequences, roughly 25% seen once. Amplification of TCR beta used genomic DNA extracted from peripheral blood. Sequences were obtained from blood. These receptors all stem from a human donor with a blood cancer.

The chain carries TRBV20-1 and TRBJ2-1; 8 nucleotides align to TRBD2. Germline V gene sequence: CDR1 DFQATT, CDR2 SNEGSKA (reference sequence). V gave up 1 base and J gave up 8 bases; unmatched junction bases: 7. The CDR3 is made up of 14 amino acids. CDR3 protein: CSARALGRADEQFF. The DNA of the CDR3 is TGCAGTGCTAGAGCCCTCGGGAGGGCCGATGAGCAGTTCTTC.

This chain connects TRBV6-6 to TRBJ1-5; 10 nucleotides align to TRBD1. Looked up from germline, CDR1 is MNHNY and CDR2 is SVGAGI (reference sequence). Germline trimming cut 8 bases from V and 1 base from J; bases unmatched to any gene: 8. The CDR3 is 16 residues long. This CDR3 is CASDGDRGTSNQPQHF. DNA of the CDR3: TGTGCCAGCGATGGGGACAGGGGAACAAGCAATCAGCCCCAGCATTTT.

The V call is TRBV28, the J call TRBJ2-7; either TRBD1 or TRBD2 may fit D (5 bases each). V lost 5 bases and J 0 bases, leaving 14 bases between the germline ends. The length of the CDR3 is 15 residues. CDR1 is MDHEN and CDR2 is SYDVKM in the germline V gene. DNA of the CDR3: TGTGCCAGCAGTGGCCTTTGGGGGAGCTCCTACGAGCAGTACTTC. It translates to CASSGLWGSSYEQYF.

V usage is TRBV20-1 and J usage is TRBJ2-7, with a possible D match to TRBD1 (6 bases). The length of the CDR3 is 12 residues. V was cut by 6 bases and J by 2 bases, with 11 bases left in between. CDR1 is DFQATT and CDR2 is SNEGSKA in the germline V gene (reference sequence). This chain's CDR3 is CSAQGQAYEQYF. The CDR3 coding sequence is TGCAGTGCCCAGGGACAAGCCTACGAGCAGTACTTC.

This clonotype came up a few times. V is TRBV11-2 and J is TRBJ2-5, with no clear D. Germline CDR1 reads SGHAT; CDR2 reads FQNNGV. The CDR3 covers 13 residues. Between the trimmed V and J ends, which lost 5 bases and 5 bases, there was a span of 12 bases. The CDR3 here is CASSPYIGETQYF. CDR3 DNA: TGTGCCAGCAGCCCATATATCGGGGAGACCCAGTACTTC.

This sequence joins TRBV20-1 and TRBJ2-1, with TRBD2 identical over 10 bases. The CDR3 runs to 18 residues. V gave up 0 bases and J gave up 7 bases; unmatched junction bases: 15. CDR1 and CDR2 from the germline V gene are DFQATT and SNEGSKA (reference sequence). The CDR3 sequence is CSARDVLAGVVRYNEQFF. In DNA, the CDR3 is TGCAGTGCTAGAGATGTGCTAGCGGGAGTTGTGCGGTATAATGAGCAGTTCTTC.

Comment on this clonotype: This may stem from a read error, because a much larger clone lies one nucleotide away. The CDR3 region is CATSTRDSYGYTF. The CDR3 DNA is TGTGCCACCAGTACCCGGGACAGTTATGGCTACACCTTC. This chain connects TRBV24-1 to TRBJ1-2; 7 bases map to TRBD1. CDR3 length equals 13 residues. CDR1 is KGHDR and CDR2 is SFDVKD in the germline V gene. Unmatched junction bases numbered 5, after V lost 6 bases and J lost 5 bases.

The chain has TRBV2 and TRBJ2-1; 13 bases line up with TRBD2. V gave up 5 bases and J gave up 8 bases; unmatched junction bases: 6. CDR1 and CDR2 (germline): SNHLY, FYNNEI. The CDR3 contains 15 residues. CDR3 residues: CASSSGTSGMDEQFF. CDR3 nucleotide sequence: TGTGCCAGCAGTTCCGGGACTAGCGGGATGGATGAGCAGTTCTTC.

In this sample, this clonotype is medium-sized (0.01 to 0.1%). The chain uses TRBV24-1 and TRBJ1-2, with 7 nucleotides matching TRBD1. The ends lost 5 bases at V and 5 bases at J; junction bases unmatched: 4. The CDR3 has 13 residues. Germline lookup yields CDR1 KGHDR and CDR2 SFDVKD. The CDR3 protein is CATSARDSYGYTF. CDR3 DNA: TGTGCCACCAGTGCCCGGGACAGTTATGGCTACACCTTC.